This paragraph covers one TCR beta chain sequence. The antigen it recognizes is unknown. No much larger clonotype is one base removed from it; base qualities were not supplied. This entry comes from a study of cytomegalovirus exposure and HLA in healthy donors (dated by TCRdb to about 2017). Study-level background: In an earlier analysis of roughly 500 of the donors, 276 Gb of sequence data and approximately 120 million unique TCR beta sequences from about 190 million T cells were reported. Roughly 300 gigabases of sequencing data and some 85 million unique TCR sequences were included in an early release covering about 620 HLA-typed donors. Of the roughly 410 genotyped donors, 65% to 90% were placed in the genetic ancestry cluster associated with self-reported Caucasian donors. The study aimed to test whether cataloging public T cell receptors could reveal signatures of past pathogen exposure. The T cell repertoires of some 700 subjects were profiled by immunosequencing and related to cytomegalovirus serostatus. Along with the roughly 610-subject first cohort, a separate validation cohort of more than 90 different subjects was used. To predict cytomegalovirus infection status, the study combined high-throughput TCR immunosequencing, statistical association of individual TCRs with disease status, and machine learning. A later analysis re-analyzed previously published TCR beta repertoires from 600 to 850 donors and added high-resolution HLA genotyping to study TCR occurrence patterns. Rather than drawing on any new phenotypic data, the later analysis identified candidate immune exposures from TCR beta sequences and the way those sequences occurred across donors. In an earlier analysis of 587 of the donors, high-throughput TCR beta sequencing was used to judge whether each TCR beta V gene segment behaved as functional or pseudogenic. Alongside the repertoire data, information on donor age, sex, ethnicity and CMV serostatus was compiled. A later genetic analysis took genome-wide SNP genotypes for about 55% of the roughly 670 donors and used that subset as a discovery cohort. Every repertoire in the discovery cohort had been generated on one and the same sequencing platform. Class I and class II HLA loci were covered by the typing at four-digit resolution. The number of donors typed differed by locus, with roughly 629-640 for A, B, C, DRB1 and DQB1, roughly 520 for DQA1, under 610 for DPA1, and around 450 for DPB1. About 5 DR-DQ haplotypes were handled as single units for association and clustering, since linkage in the cohort was strong. Among roughly 400 genotyped donors of the cohort, an average of about 240,000 unique TCR beta nucleotide sequences were sequenced per donor, roughly 20% of them non-productive. General study outcomes and caveats: Across donors, most TCR sequences were observed very rarely, whereas some public TCRs were present in many individuals. Linkage disequilibrium might explain the correlated functional status among segregating V segments, but an unknown experimental factor could not be excluded. Strong co-occurrence of HLA alleles, especially DR and DQ, made assigning TCR associations to individual alleles difficult. Compared with the roughly 600-donor mean, donors in an Asian-associated ancestry cluster had fewer N-insertions in productive TCRs, according to a later genetic analysis. Because some donors lacked HLA typing at each locus, the association tests relied only on the typed subset. Cytomegalovirus status was reported to be diagnosed by the classifier with high specificity and sensitivity in both the original and validation cohorts. The authors suggested that the approach could potentially be extended to other disease states and immunological phenotypes. In a later analysis, HLA-associated TCR beta chains showed more clonal expansion and lower generation probabilities than non-associated chains that were equally common. The earlier analysis of 587 of the donors excluded some 15 rarely observed V segments, including chromosome 9 orphons, because counts were too low. In a later analysis, the rate of TCR association differed among HLA loci, with DRB1 alleles having the most associated TCRs and HLA-C alleles having the fewest. In the study, approximately 150 TCR beta chains were listed as associated with cytomegalovirus. In this cohort, only TCR beta chains were sequenced, and detectable features were limited by the absence of alpha or paired-chain data. The sequencing pipeline was judged likely to have produced a cluster of highly shared sequence variants as a technical artifact. V-gene and J-gene trimming of TCR beta chains was associated with a missense DCLRE1C variant in a later genetic analysis, and the association was replicated in an independent cohort. In an earlier analysis of about 600 of the donors, most TCR beta V segments appeared in productive rearrangements about 87% or about 30% of the time, broadly matching IMGT annotations. Roughly uniform sequencing depth across donors was assumed in presence/absence analyses, although this assumption may not hold. In a later analysis, most CMV-associated TCR beta chains were found to appear HLA-restricted, with HLA associations seemingly driven largely by CMV exposure. A further reported finding was that TCR beta sequences accurately predicted the HLA-A and HLA-B alleles for most subjects in the first cohort. A later analysis reported that several top co-occurrence clusters appeared linked to parvovirus B19, influenza, CMV and Epstein-Barr virus. At a false discovery rate of 0.05, a later analysis linked around 15,000 TCR beta sequences to specific HLA alleles. The only immune exposure information available for the cohort was CMV serostatus. In vitro tests confirmed that a few of the cytomegalovirus-associated TCR beta chains recognize cytomegalovirus antigens.

The cohort consisted of 650 to 700 healthy bone marrow donors. At the time of sampling, every cohort member was nominally healthy, though immune exposures that went unrecorded were likely present. The donor was CMV seropositive and belonged to the group of over 250 seropositive cohort members. A peripheral blood sample was provided by each donor, and peripheral blood mononuclear cells were used for TCR beta sequencing. Genomic DNA was extracted from the blood cell samples with the Qiagen DNeasy Blood Extraction Kit. Library generation was performed with the immunoSEQ multiplex PCR assay. The multiplex PCR relied on a mix of 60 forward primers for TCR Vbeta segments and 13 reverse primers for TCR Jbeta segments. Amplification of the CDR3 region of rearranged TCR beta genes was performed with a multiplex PCR assay on genomic DNA. Amplified TCR beta libraries were sequenced as 87-base-pair reads on the Illumina HiSeq System. In the paper's pipeline: In a later analysis, roughly 80 million unique TCR beta chains were counted across the 690 or so repertoires, and roughly 10 million of these chains were shared by at least two donors. Raw reads were error-corrected and collapsed into unique sequences by a nearest-neighbor algorithm in which closely related sequences were merged to remove PCR and sequencing errors. To assign V, D and J gene segments, CDR3 sequences were aligned to IMGT reference sequences. For a sequence to be retained, at least a six-nucleotide match to both a V gene segment and a J gene segment was required. A rearrangement was called productive if the CDR3 had no stop codons and remained in frame with V and J, and every other rearrangement was called non-productive. CDR3 was defined by IMGT convention, running from the second conserved V-encoded cysteine to the conserved J-encoded phenylalanine. Sequences without an unambiguous match to a single V gene segment were excluded from the earlier analysis of about 600 of the donors. In an earlier analysis of 587 of the donors, V segments were called functional above 56.7% productive rearrangements and were called segregating when the between-donor standard deviation exceeded 5%. A statistical classification framework was built for diagnosing cytomegalovirus status from the catalog of TCR beta chain sequences. A later analysis assigned V and J genes by comparing TCR nucleotide sequences with IMGT/GENE-DB human TR gene sequences. The TCRdist pipeline was used in a later analysis to assign CDR3 sequences and most-parsimonious VDJ recombination scenarios. In a later analysis, each TCR beta chain was defined by its CDR3 amino acid sequence together with its V-gene family, and reads without a unique V-gene family were excluded. A later analysis removed nearly 600 highly shared, low-generation-probability nucleotide sequences to deal with suspected cross-contamination and a sequencing artifact. A later analysis calculated a clonal expansion index for each public chain from normalized within-repertoire ranks of inferred template counts. In a later analysis, generation probabilities were computed with a VDJ recombination model fitted to out-of-frame rearrangements, and the resulting probabilities were checked against IGoR. In a later analysis, TCR-TCR, TCR-HLA and TCR-CMV co-occurrence was scored with hypergeometric tests, and a repertoire-size bias correction was applied to TCR pairs. In a later analysis, false discovery rates were estimated by permuting HLA or CMV assignments 20 times. In a later analysis, co-occurring TCRs were grouped with DBSCAN, and TCRdist sequence similarity was added when clustering was performed within HLA-allele-positive subsets. For co-occurrence clustering, repertoires with fewer than 30,000 or more than 120,000 public chains were excluded, along with about five repertoires with anomalous nucleotide sharing. The source is immuneACCESS, and TCRdb retained only in-frame sequences with V and J called. Part of the clones is not carried over; for the studies checked, unresolved V genes explain less than half of this, and the remainder is unexplained. The V and J calls and clone size were taken over from that table, and D and trimming were inferred from the DNA. The sample yields some 190,000 clones; over 80% were counted once. The ten largest clones add up to around 1.4% of the sample.

The sequence was obtained from a girl aged 5 to 17 in good health and CMV-seropositive. What was sequenced was PBMCs.

In nucleotides, the sequence is TGCGCCAGCAGCCACCCCAGGAGACAGGGGCCCCGTCGGGACGAGCAGTACTTC. Its protein is CASSHPRRQGPRRDEQYF. The rearrangement joined TRBV4-1 to TRBJ2-7, with 8 bases aligning to TRBD1. The germline V gene provides CDR1 MGHRA and CDR2 YSYEKL. Counted from cysteine to phenylalanine, this CDR3 has 18 amino acids. The only DNA kept is the CDR3, 54 bases in frame from the first base. V is cut back by 3 bases and J by 5 bases, with 18 bases in the junction unmatched.